This T cell receptor (beta chain) was sequenced for a study of CD8+ T cells in alopecia areata. Study-wide points: During tofacitinib treatment, many expanded lesional clones remained in scalp and blood. TCR sharing was clearer in mice than between patients, perhaps partly owing to patient HLA diversity.

Germline assignment: CDR1 SNHLY and CDR2 FYNNEI. CDR3 length: 13 residues. This clone was detected only once. Its target is not known. Germline and junction disagree at one end, which may indicate a read error. Extraction and reverse transcription of RNA yielded cDNA as the sequencing template. Sequenced by immunoSEQ multiplex PCR; TCRdb stores in-frame clones only, minus some. The repertoire holds about 200,000 clones, with 58% as singletons. Treatment indicated: oral pan-JAK inhibitor, 5-10 mg twice daily. This chain connects TRBV2 to TRBJ1-2, with TRBD1 matching 7 bases. The origin of this receptor is a human donor with alopecia areata. Material: CD4+ T cells sorted from blood, obtained at week 24, from a patient treated with tofacitinib. The CDR3: CASRLMVGTAAGF. CDR3 DNA: TGTGCCAGCAGGCTGATGGTGGGGACAGCGGCAGGCTTC. Full variable domain (missing parts from reference TRBV2 and TRBJ1-2): EPEVTQTPSHQVTQMGQEVILRCVPISNHLYFYWYRQILGQKVEFLVSFYNNEISEKSEIFDDQFSVERPDGSNFTLKIRSTKLEDSAMYFCASRLMVGTAAGFGSGTRLTVV.